Following are 29 T cell receptor beta chains from one sample sequenced in a study of T-cell memory formation after mild COVID-19. TCRdb reprocessed the 5' RACE reads via MiXCR and lists one record per CDR3 protein. The sample holds 120,000 to 150,000 distinct CDR3 sequences, 15% to 20% seen once. The sequencing sample was made of PBMCs or a T cell subset sorted from them (not recorded which). The receptors shown here come from an adult woman who had mild COVID-19 (a few samples of this study predate the infection). Cell type and time point are not known.

V usage is TRBV5-6 and J usage is TRBJ2-7; no clear D gene. The germline V and J ends were trimmed by 0 bases and 0 bases, with 7 bases remaining between them. Germline CDR1 and CDR2: SGHDT and YYEEEE. There are 14 residues in the CDR3. The CDR3 DNA reads as TGTGCCAGCAGCTTGGGCTCTACCTCCTACGAGCAGTACTTC. It encodes CASSLGSTSYEQYF.

The chain couples TRBV20-1 to TRBJ2-7, with TRBD2 as a possible D gene (7 bases). The germline gives CDR1 DFQATT, CDR2 SNEGSKA (reference sequence). V lost 6 bases to trimming and J lost 5 bases, with 20 bases between them. This CDR3 comprises 14 residues. The CDR3 coding sequence is TGCAGTGCCATCCCCGGGGGGCCTAAGAACGAGCAGTACTTC. It yields the protein CSAIPGGPKNEQYF.

This clonotype came up a few times. The J gene is TRBJ1-3, the V gene TRBV7-9, with no clear D. The CDR3 sequence is 12 residues long. Germline CDR1 SEHNR, CDR2 FQNEAQ (reference sequence). Trimming removed 0 bases at V and 3 bases at J, with 0 bases between. The DNA of the CDR3 is TGTGCCAGCAGCTTAGCTGGAAACACCATATATTTT. It yields the protein CASSLAGNTIYF.

This clonotype occurred a few times. The chain employs TRBV20-1 and TRBJ1-6, with D unclear. In germline, CDR1 is DFQATT, CDR2 SNEGSKA (reference sequence). Trimming shortened V by 2 bases and J by 0 bases, and 11 bases separated the two germline ends. This CDR3 contains 16 residues. In DNA form, the CDR3 reads TGCAGTGCTAGAAAGGGCCAGAGCTCCTATAATTCACCCCTCCACTTT. Translation: CSARKGQSSYNSPLHF.

V usage is TRBV28 and J usage is TRBJ2-1; TRBD2 is a possible D gene (6 bases). Germline V CDR1 and CDR2: MDHEN, SYDVKM. Trimming shortened V by 2 bases and J by 8 bases, and 16 bases separated the two germline ends. The CDR3 consists of 15 residues. The CDR3 loop is CASSLLAPNGDEQFF. The CDR3 DNA reads as TGTGCCAGCAGTTTACTAGCGCCTAATGGGGATGAGCAGTTCTTC.

This chain connects TRBV5-5 to TRBJ1-2, with 7 bases matching TRBD1. The CDR3 contains 14 residues. Germline lookup yields CDR1 SGHKS and CDR2 YYEKEE (reference sequence). V was clipped by 3 bases and J by 4 bases; unmatched bases: 6. This CDR3 is CASSSQAGGYGYTF. CDR3 DNA: TGTGCCAGCAGCTCCCAGGCAGGGGGCTATGGCTACACCTTC.

The table lists this clonotype with many counts. The chain is built from TRBV20-1 and TRBJ2-6; possibly TRBD1 for D (6 bases). The length of the CDR3 is 18 residues. V was cut by 1 base and J by 1 base, with 17 bases left in between. The germline gives CDR1 DFQATT, CDR2 SNEGSKA (reference sequence). CDR3 in DNA: TGCAGTGCTAGAGTAGATCGACAGGCAACATCTGGGGCCAACGTCCTGACTTTC. Residues: CSARVDRQATSGANVLTF.

CDR3 protein: CASSQEGGIQYF. The CDR3 nucleotides are TGTGCCAGCAGCCAAGAGGGGGGCATTCAGTACTTC. The chain combines TRBV4-2 with TRBJ2-4; TRBD2 might be the D (6 bases). Trimming stripped 0 bases from V and 9 bases from J, with 6 bases between. The CDR3 runs 12 residues. In germline, CDR1 is LGHNA, CDR2 YNFKEQ.

This clonotype showed up many times. This chain links TRBV11-2 with TRBJ2-4; the match to TRBD2 covers 14 bases. The CDR3 loop spans 14 amino acids. V was pared by 6 bases and J by 8 bases, with 3 bases of the junction left unmatched. In germline, CDR1 is SGHAT, CDR2 FQNNGV. The CDR3 region is CASSRTSGGYIQYF. The CDR3 DNA follows: TGTGCCAGCAGTAGGACTAGCGGGGGGTACATTCAGTACTTC.

The rearrangement joins TRBV5-1 to TRBJ2-3; 7 positions match TRBD1. The CDR3 runs 16 residues. Per germline, CDR1 SGHRS and CDR2 YFSETQ. The V segment lost 0 bases and the J segment 4 bases; nucleotides outside the gene matches: 8. The CDR3 DNA sequence: TGCGCCAGCAGCTTGGTGGACAGGCTCAGCCCAGATACGCAGTATTTT. Protein sequence: CASSLVDRLSPDTQYF.

The chain is built from TRBV15 and TRBJ2-4; 9 positions agree with TRBD1. The CDR3 sequence is 16 residues long. The germline V gene has CDR1 LNHNV and CDR2 YYDKDF (reference sequence). The V segment lost 8 bases and the J segment 1 base; nucleotides outside the gene matches: 9. CDR3 amino acids: CATGTGKIVAKNIQYF. CDR3 nucleotide sequence: TGTGCCACCGGGACAGGGAAGATTGTGGCCAAAAACATTCAGTACTTC.

In this sample, this clonotype turned up a few times. This sequence joins TRBV15 and TRBJ2-1, with D tentatively TRBD1 or TRBD2 (5 bases each). This CDR3 spans 15 amino acids. V was trimmed by 1 base and J by 4 bases, leaving 11 bases between them. The germline V gene encodes CDR1 LNHNV and CDR2 YYDKDF (reference sequence). The CDR3 spells CATSRAGWGYNEQFF. In nucleotides, the CDR3 is TGTGCCACCAGCAGAGCGGGTTGGGGGTACAATGAGCAGTTCTTC.

The chain employs TRBV20-1 and TRBJ1-2; 8 nucleotides agree with TRBD1. With 0 bases clipped from V and 4 bases from J, the junction kept 4 bases outside the gene matches. The CDR3 spans 14 residues. The germline CDR1 and CDR2 sequences are DFQATT and SNEGSKA (reference sequence). CDR3 sequence (DNA): TGCAGTGCTAGAGACAGGGGGCGAACCTATGGCTACACCTTC. Its protein product is CSARDRGRTYGYTF.

This clonotype came up a few times. The V and J genes are TRBV7-2 and TRBJ2-3; unclear D gene. Germline CDR1 reads SGHTA; CDR2 reads FQGNSA. The CDR3 sequence is 15 residues long. V lost 0 bases, J lost 6 bases, and 13 bases lay in between. CDR3 bases: TGTGCCAGCAGCTTAGCGCTTAGGAGCAGCGATACGCAGTATTTT. As protein: CASSLALRSSDTQYF.

This clonotype has a handful of counts. The rearrangement links TRBV4-2 to TRBJ2-2; 11 bases agree with TRBD2. CDR1 and CDR2 (germline): LGHNA, YNFKEQ. J was trimmed by 2 bases and V by 9 bases; bases with no gene match: 8. This CDR3 has 16 amino acids. CDR3 sequence: CASSPGTSGNTGELFF. Written as DNA, the CDR3 is TGTGCCAGTTCACCCGGGACTAGCGGTAACACCGGGGAGCTGTTTTTT.

The CDR3 sequence: CSVAPGERGWQFF. CDR3 DNA: TGCAGCGTTGCCCCGGGGGAGCGGGGGTGGCAGTTCTTC. V gene TRBV29-1 combines with J gene TRBJ2-1; 8 bases match TRBD2. V lost 4 bases and J lost 12; bases outside the gene matches: 11. The CDR3 runs to 13 residues. From germline, CDR1 is SQVTM and CDR2 ANQGSEA.

This clonotype has just a few counts. CDR3 in amino acids: CASSLEWLAGDNEQFF. For the CDR3, the DNA is TGTGCCAGCAGCTTGGAGTGGCTAGCGGGGGACAATGAGCAGTTCTTC. The chain carries TRBV5-6 and TRBJ2-1; the match to TRBD2 covers 10 bases. The V gene end was trimmed by 0 bases and the J gene end by 5 bases; junction bases not matched to a gene: 5. Germline lookup yields CDR1 SGHDT and CDR2 YYEEEE. The CDR3 length is 16 residues.

This clonotype has only a few counts. J is TRBJ2-2 and V is TRBV12-3 or TRBV12-4, with 7 bases aligning to TRBD2. The trim removed 6 bases at V and 5 bases at J, leaving 9 bases unmatched. CDR3 length: 15 amino acids. CDR3: CASSYTGLPTGELFF. The CDR3 DNA follows: TGTGCCAGCAGCTACACGGGACTACCTACCGGGGAGCTGTTTTTT.

The gene calls are TRBV5-1 and TRBJ1-5; the D gene is possibly TRBD1 (6 bases). The germline V gene encodes CDR1 SGHRS and CDR2 YFSETQ. The CDR3 runs 15 residues. The ends were cut back, 0 bases at V and 2 bases at J, with 9 bases in the middle. Here the CDR3 reads CASSLGAGGNQPQHF. The CDR3 coding sequence is TGCGCCAGCAGCTTGGGGGCAGGGGGCAATCAGCCCCAGCATTTT.

The rearrangement joins TRBV5-1 to TRBJ2-3, with D tentatively TRBD2 (6 bases). Trimming took 0 bases from V and 0 from J, leaving 17 bases between them. The length of the CDR3 is 18 residues. The germline gives CDR1 SGHRS, CDR2 YFSETQ. CDR3 loop: CASSLARDWISSTDTQYF. The CDR3 DNA reads as TGCGCCAGCAGCTTGGCCAGGGACTGGATATCTAGCACAGATACGCAGTATTTT.

This chain connects TRBV4-1 to TRBJ2-1; TRBD1 is a possible D gene (6 bases). The CDR3 runs 16 residues. The germline V and J ends were trimmed by 0 bases and 7 bases, with 16 bases remaining between them. Germline CDR1 and CDR2: MGHRA and YSYEKL. The CDR3 nucleotides are TGCGCCAGCAGCCAAGATGGAACAGGGCGTTTGAATGAGCAGTTCTTC. Translated, it gives CASSQDGTGRLNEQFF.

The table lists this clonotype with a few counts. The V gene is TRBV24-1, the J gene TRBJ1-5, with 9 bases aligning to TRBD1. CDR3 length: 15 amino acids. The V gene's germline CDR1 is KGHDR and CDR2 SFDVKD. The junction had 2 bases not matched to a gene; V was cut back by 4 bases and J by 2 bases. In DNA, the CDR3 is TGTGCCACCAGTGAGGGACAGGGTGGCAATCAGCCCCAGCATTTT. Translation gives CATSEGQGGNQPQHF.

The chain carries TRBV4-1 and TRBJ2-4, with a weak D call TRBD1 (6 bases). CDR3 size: 15 residues. The V gene's germline CDR1 is MGHRA and CDR2 YSYEKL. Between the trimmed V and J ends, which lost 4 bases and 5 bases, there was a span of 15 bases. CDR3 DNA: TGCGCCAGCAGCCGCCGGGACAACGCTCAAAACATTCAGTACTTC. Protein product: CASSRRDNAQNIQYF.

The count of this clonotype is one. The chain joins TRBV5-5 to TRBJ2-3, with 12 nucleotides matching TRBD1. This CDR3 has 17 amino acids. CDR1 is SGHKS and CDR2 is YYEKEE in the germline V gene (reference sequence). The V gene end was trimmed by 3 bases and the J gene end by 6 bases; junction bases not matched to a gene: 11. CDR3 DNA: TGTGCCAGCAGCTCGTACCGAGAGGGACAGGGGGCGGATACGCAGTATTTT. Translated: CASSSYREGQGADTQYF.

This sequence joins TRBV6-2 or TRBV6-3 and TRBJ1-2; the D is unclear. There are 13 residues in the CDR3. V was shortened by 6 bases and J by 2 bases, with 10 bases between the two germline ends. CDR1 is MNHEY, CDR2 SVGEGT, per germline. The CDR3 sequence: CASSASLNYGYTF. The CDR3 DNA reads TGTGCCAGCAGCGCCTCGTTGAACTATGGCTACACCTTC.

This chain joins TRBV6-2 or TRBV6-3 and TRBJ2-1, with 14 bases lining up with TRBD2. Trimming cost V 6 bases and J 9 bases; bases outside gene matches: 7. Germline V gene lookup returns CDR1 MNHEY and CDR2 SVGEGT. The CDR3 extends over 15 amino acids. The CDR3 is CASSRLAGGPSEQFF. Written as DNA, the CDR3 is TGTGCCAGCAGCCGACTAGCGGGGGGGCCCAGTGAGCAGTTCTTC.

The J gene is TRBJ2-7, the V gene TRBV20-1; weak D call: TRBD2 (5 bases). This CDR3 is 15 amino acids long. The V and J ends lost 4 bases and 5 bases respectively, with 21 bases between them. The germline V gene encodes CDR1 DFQATT and CDR2 SNEGSKA (reference sequence). This chain's CDR3 is CSATRAARGQDEQYF. Written as DNA, the CDR3 is TGCAGTGCTACCCGGGCGGCCCGGGGTCAAGACGAGCAGTACTTC.

The chain couples TRBV7-3 to TRBJ2-7; 12 bases align to TRBD2. The germline gives CDR1 SGHTA, CDR2 FQGTGA. V was clipped by 1 base and J by 4 bases; unmatched bases: 5. The CDR3 totals 16 residues. CDR3 nucleotide sequence: TGTGCCAGCAGCTTAATTCCCCTAGCGGGGGGGTACGAGCAGTACTTC. As protein: CASSLIPLAGGYEQYF. The whole variable domain, filled in from reference TRBV7-3 and TRBJ2-7, reads GAGVSQTPSNKVTEKGKYVELRCDPISGHTALYWYRQSLGQGPEFLIYFQGTGAADDSGLPNDRFFAVRPEGSVSTLKIQRTERGDSAVYLCASSLIPLAGGYEQYFGPGTRLTVT.

Ten or more counts support this clonotype. The chain carries TRBV4-1 and TRBJ2-2; D is ambiguous. Trimming cost V 4 bases and J 5 bases, with 17 bases left between them. The CDR3 is made up of 16 amino acids. The germline CDR1 and CDR2 sequences are MGHRA and YSYEKL. CDR3 sequence: CASSPVIQRRTGELFF. The CDR3 region has the DNA TGCGCCAGCAGCCCCGTCATACAGCGCCGAACCGGGGAGCTGTTTTTT.